Listed below are T cell receptor beta chains from one sample, sequenced in a study of blood T cell repertoires in COVID-19. Produced via immunoSEQ multiplex PCR; TCRdb's table is partial and in-frame only. The sample lists under 150,000 clones; roughly 76% were seen once. Sequencing was performed on peripheral blood. These receptors were taken from a human donor with acute or convalescent COVID-19. The donor label of this sample is uncertain. Each CDR3 is given with its conserved first and last residue. The D gene is left open where the match is weak. Where a row states a size, it is once, few, many or the class of an expanded clone; other rows omit it.

cdr3_length	v_call	clone_size	d_call	j_call	cdr3_nt	cdr3_aa
13	TRBV6-5	NA	TRBD2	TRBJ2-3	TGTGCCAGCAGAGGACTAGCGGGCGCTACGCAGTATTTT	CASRGLAGATQYF
14	TRBV6-5	NA	NA	TRBJ1-1	TGTGCCAGCAGTTACGTCCAGACGGGCACTGAAGCTTTCTTT	CASSYVQTGTEAFF
14	TRBV2	NA	TRBD1	TRBJ1-5	TGTGCCAGCAGTCCCGACAGGGGAAATCAGCCCCAGCATTTT	CASSPDRGNQPQHF
13	TRBV29-1	NA	TRBD1	TRBJ1-2	TGCAGCGTCGAGACAGGGGGGAACTATGGCTACACCTTC	CSVETGGNYGYTF
14	TRBV18	NA	TRBD1	TRBJ1-6	TGTGCCAGCTCACCTAACAGGGGGAACTCACCCCTCCACTTT	CASSPNRGNSPLHF
15	TRBV27	once	NA	TRBJ2-2	TGTGCCAGCAGATTAAAGGGGGTCGGAACCGGGGAGCTGTTTTTT	CASRLKGVGTGELFF
13	TRBV10-3	few	NA	TRBJ2-2	TGTGCCATCAGGGGCTGGGACACCGGGGAGCTGTTTTTT	CAIRGWDTGELFF
14	TRBV27	NA	NA	TRBJ2-1	TGTGCCAGCGGTGACAGAAATACCTACAATGAGCAGTTCTTC	CASGDRNTYNEQFF
15	TRBV29-1	NA	TRBD1	TRBJ2-1	TGCAGCGTTGAGGGTAGGGGACAGAGACTCAATGAGCAGTTCTTC	CSVEGRGQRLNEQFF
15	TRBV5-5	once	TRBD1	TRBJ2-7	TGTGCCAGCAGCTTGGTGAGGACAGGCGAGGGCGAGCAGTACTTC	CASSLVRTGEGEQYF